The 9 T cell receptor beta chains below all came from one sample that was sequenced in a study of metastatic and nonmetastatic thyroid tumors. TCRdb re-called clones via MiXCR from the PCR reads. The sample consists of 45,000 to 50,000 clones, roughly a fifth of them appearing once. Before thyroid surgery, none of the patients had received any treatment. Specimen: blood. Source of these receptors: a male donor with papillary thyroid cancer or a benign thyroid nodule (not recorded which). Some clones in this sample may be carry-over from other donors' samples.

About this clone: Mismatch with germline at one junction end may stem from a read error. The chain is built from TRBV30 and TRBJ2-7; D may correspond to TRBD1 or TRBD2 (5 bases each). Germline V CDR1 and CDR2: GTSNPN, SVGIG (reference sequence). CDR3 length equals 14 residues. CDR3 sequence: CVWSVAGTAYEQYF. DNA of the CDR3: TGTGTCTGGAGTGTAGCAGGGACGGCCTACGAGCAGTACTTC.

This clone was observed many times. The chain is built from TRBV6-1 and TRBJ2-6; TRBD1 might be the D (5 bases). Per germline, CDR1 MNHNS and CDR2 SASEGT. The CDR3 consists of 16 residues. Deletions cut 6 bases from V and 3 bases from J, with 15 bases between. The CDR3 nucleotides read TGTGCCAGCAGACCACAGGTTGTTGTTGGGGCCAACGTCCTGACTTTC. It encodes CASRPQVVVGANVLTF.

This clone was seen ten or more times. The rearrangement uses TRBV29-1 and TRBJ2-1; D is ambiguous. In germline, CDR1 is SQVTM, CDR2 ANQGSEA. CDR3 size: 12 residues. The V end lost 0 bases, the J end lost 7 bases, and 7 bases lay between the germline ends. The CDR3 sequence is CSVEDTMNEQFF. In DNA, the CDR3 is TGCAGCGTTGAAGATACGATGAATGAGCAGTTCTTC.

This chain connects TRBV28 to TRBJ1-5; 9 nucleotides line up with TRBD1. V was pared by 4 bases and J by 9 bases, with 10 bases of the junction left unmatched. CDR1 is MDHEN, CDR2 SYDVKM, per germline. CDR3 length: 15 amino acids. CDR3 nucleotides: TGTGCCAGCAGTTACGGGACAGGGTTGGGTGGGCCCCAGCATTTT. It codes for CASSYGTGLGGPQHF.

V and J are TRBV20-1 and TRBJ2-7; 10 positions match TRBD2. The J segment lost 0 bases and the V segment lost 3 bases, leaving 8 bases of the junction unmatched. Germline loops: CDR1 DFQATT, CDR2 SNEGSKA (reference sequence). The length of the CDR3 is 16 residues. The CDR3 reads CSASGLAETYSYEQYF. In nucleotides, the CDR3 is TGCAGTGCTAGCGGACTAGCGGAGACTTACTCCTACGAGCAGTACTTC.

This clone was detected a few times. CDR3 nucleotide sequence: TGCAGTGCTAGTCCGGGCCTCATCAGGGGGGCCAACGTCCTGACTTTC. Protein product: CSASPGLIRGANVLTF. The chain employs TRBV20-1 and TRBJ2-6; D is ambiguous. The ends were cut back, 3 bases at V and 4 bases at J, with 16 bases in the middle. This CDR3 contains 16 residues. Germline CDR1 and CDR2: DFQATT and SNEGSKA (reference sequence).

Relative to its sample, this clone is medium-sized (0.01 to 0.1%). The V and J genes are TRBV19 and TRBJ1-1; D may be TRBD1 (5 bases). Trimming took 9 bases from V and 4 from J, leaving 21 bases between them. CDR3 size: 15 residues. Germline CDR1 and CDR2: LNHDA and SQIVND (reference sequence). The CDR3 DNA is TGTGCCAGCCACCCCAGGGACGCCATCCTCACTGAAGCTTTCTTT. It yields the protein CASHPRDAILTEAFF.

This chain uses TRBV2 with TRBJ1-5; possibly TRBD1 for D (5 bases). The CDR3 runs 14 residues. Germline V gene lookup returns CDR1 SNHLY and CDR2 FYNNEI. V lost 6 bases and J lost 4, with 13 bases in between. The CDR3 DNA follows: TGTGCCAGCAGCCAAGGGGCTCCGAATCAGCCCCAGCATTTT. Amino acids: CASSQGAPNQPQHF.

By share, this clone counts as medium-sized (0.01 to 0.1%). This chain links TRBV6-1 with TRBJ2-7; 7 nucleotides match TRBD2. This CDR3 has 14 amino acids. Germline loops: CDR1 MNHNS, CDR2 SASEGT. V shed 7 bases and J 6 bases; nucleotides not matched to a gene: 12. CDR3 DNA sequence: TGTGCCAGCACTGGGGGAGGGTCGGTTAGCGAGCAGTACTTC. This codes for CASTGGGSVSEQYF.